This T cell receptor (beta chain) appears in the sequencing data of a study of shared clonotypes between healthy human individuals. Study context: CD4 naive cells filled three plates per donor, CD4 memory three, CD8 naive two and CD8 memory one.

Study outcomes and limitations: Rarefaction revealed incomplete sorted-subset sequencing despite large depth.

Every immunoSEQ plate was one replicate of a subset's evenly spread DNA. Profiling relied on immunoSEQ multiplex PCR, and the TCRdb table lists in-frame clones only, not all of them. This sample has hundreds of thousands of clones, with roughly 84% found just once. Worth noting for this clone: Antigen unknown. Germline and junction disagree at one end, which may indicate a read error.

Each CD8 memory set brought CD45RO+ cells together with CCR7-negative CD45RA+ TemRA cells. The clonotype originates from a man between 18 and 35 years old in good health. Specimen: memory CD8+ T cells sorted from blood. Subset denoted: CD45RO+ cells pooled with CCR7-negative TemRA cells.

The CDR3 nucleotides are TGTGCCAGCAGTTCTGCGACAGGACGGCGCGATTTT. Translating it yields CASSSATGRRDF. This sequence joins TRBV6-6 and TRBJ2-3, with D possibly TRBD1 on 6 matching bases. This CDR3 comprises 12 residues. The germline gives CDR1 MNHNY, CDR2 SVGAGI (reference sequence).